This entry concerns a single T cell receptor (beta chain). Its antigen is still unknown. Assay used: immunoSEQ multiplex PCR; TCRdb lists only in-frame clones, some missing. The sample gives 20,000 to 25,000 clones, 70% to 80% of which show up once; about 3.6% is in the top ten. The source of the sample is a study of tumor-infiltrating lymphocytes in localized non-small cell lung cancer. Study-level results: No T-cell fraction difference was seen between IM1 and IM2 tumors. Only some patients had TCR sequencing, depending on available tissue.

V lost 5 bases and J lost 2, with 15 bases in between. Germline lookup yields CDR1 SGHTA and CDR2 FQGNSA. This CDR3 is built from 15 residues. The chain recombines TRBV7-2 with TRBJ2-5, with D possibly called TRBD1 or TRBD2 (5 bases each). The sequencing input was lung tumor tissue. The clonotype originates from a human donor with non-small cell lung cancer. This CDR3 reads CASSAGATIQETQYF. The CDR3 nucleotides read TGTGCCAGCAGCGCCGGGGCGACGATACAAGAGACCCAGTACTTC.